This record looks at one T cell receptor beta chain sequence and its context. The antigen is undetermined. The CDR3 sequence is 13 residues long. Germline values: CDR1 MDHEN, CDR2 SYDVKM. The V end lost 5 bases, the J end lost 5 bases, and 13 bases lay between the germline ends. This record comes from a study of T cells in Graves' hyperthyroidism and ophthalmopathy. Regarding the study as a whole: Ophthalmopathy was distinguished from stable hyperthyroidism by 13 V-J signatures. Appearing also in blood were most of the thyroid clonotypes expanded above 0.001.

For ophthalmopathy patients, the Clinical Activity Score was at least 3 and the NOSPECS grade at least 4; duration was under 3 months. PBMCs were collected from a roughly 9.7 ml volume of fresh peripheral blood. Amplification of TCR beta CDR3 regions was performed using RNA transcripts as template. Carried out on the TCR CDR3, a first-round RT-PCR used the HTBI primer set. TCRdb independently ran MiXCR on the multiplex PCR reads; one entry per CDR3 protein. The sample lists fewer than 450,000 distinct CDR3 sequences, roughly 15% occurring once. The sample taken for sequencing was blood. This chain joins TRBV28 and TRBJ2-7; tentative D call: TRBD2 (5 bases). The source of this sequence is a woman in her sixties or seventies with Graves' ophthalmopathy. CDR3 region: CASSPPSPNEQYF. CDR3 bases: TGTGCCAGCAGTCCACCTAGCCCCAACGAGCAGTACTTC.